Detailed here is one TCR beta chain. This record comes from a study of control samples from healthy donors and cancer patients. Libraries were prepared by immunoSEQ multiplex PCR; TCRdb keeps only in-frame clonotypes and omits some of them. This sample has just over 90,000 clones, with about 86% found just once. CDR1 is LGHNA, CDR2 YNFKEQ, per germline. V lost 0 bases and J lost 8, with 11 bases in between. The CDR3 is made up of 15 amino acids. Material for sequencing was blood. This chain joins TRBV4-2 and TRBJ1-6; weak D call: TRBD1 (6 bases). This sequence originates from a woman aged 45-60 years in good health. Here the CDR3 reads CASSQDWGQDSPLHF. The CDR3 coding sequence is TGTGCCAGCAGCCAAGATTGGGGGCAGGATTCACCCCTCCACTTT.